The 26 T cell receptor beta chains in this list originate from one sample, sequenced in a study of vaccination and CD4 T cells after COVID-19. These TCRs are of unknown antigen specificity. Sequenced with the Oncomine TCR Beta short-read assay was DNA taken from cultured CD4+ T cells. One entry per CDR3 protein, called by TCRdb with MiXCR from the PCR reads. Of approximately 10,000 distinct CDR3 sequences in the sample, 63% were seen once. Treatment of the sample: approximately nine-day PBMC culture with coronavirus spike peptide pools or control peptides (ViraFEST assay). The specimen sequenced was CD4+ T cells from blood, cultured in vitro. Source of these receptors: a human donor who had recovered from COVID-19.

V usage is TRBV20-1 and J usage is TRBJ2-4, with D possibly being TRBD1 or TRBD2 (5 bases each). The CDR3 runs to 13 residues. The V and J ends lost 5 bases and 7 bases respectively, with 15 bases between them. Germline assignment: CDR1 DFQATT and CDR2 SNEGSKA (reference sequence). CDR3 nucleotides: TGCAGTGCTGCGGTAAAGGGACGGAACATTCAGTACTTC. Translated: CSAAVKGRNIQYF.

This sequence joins TRBV11-1 and TRBJ1-1; D remains ambiguous. The CDR3 is made up of 14 amino acids. In germline, CDR1 is SGHAT, CDR2 FQDESV (reference sequence). V lost 3 bases to trimming and J lost 6 bases, with 14 bases between them. This CDR3 reads CASSLFSFGSEAFF. The CDR3 DNA reads TGTGCCAGCAGCTTGTTTAGTTTTGGCTCTGAAGCTTTCTTT.

Concerning this clonotype: The junction departs from germline at one end; a sequencing error may be responsible. This chain joins TRBV7-7 and TRBJ2-5; maybe TRBD2 (6 bases). This CDR3 spans 14 amino acids. Germline-derived CDR1 and CDR2 are SSHAT and FNYEAQ (reference sequence). The CDR3 bases are TGTGCTAGCAGCTTAGGAGGCCGGGGGGAGACCCAGTACTTC. This sequence encodes CASSLGGRGETQYF.

The chain carries TRBV11-3 and TRBJ1-1, with D possibly being TRBD1 (6 bases). Looked up from germline, CDR1 is SGHNT and CDR2 is YENEEA. The CDR3 has 16 residues. The V and J ends lost 5 bases and 1 base respectively, with 17 bases between them. The DNA of the CDR3 is TGTGCCAGCAGCCACCACAGGGCTGATAAGAACACTGAAGCTTTCTTT. It translates to CASSHHRADKNTEAFF.

The rearrangement joins TRBV6-1 to TRBJ2-3; no firm D call. The V end was cut by 7 bases, the J end by 3 bases, with 17 bases between. CDR1 and CDR2 (germline): MNHNS, SASEGT. This CDR3 has 15 amino acids. The CDR3 DNA reads TGTGCCAGCATCCTCACCGGAAGTAGGACAGATACGCAGTATTTT. It specifies CASILTGSRTDTQYF.

The chain carries TRBV2 and TRBJ1-2; no clear D gene. CDR3 length equals 13 residues. Trimming stripped 7 bases from V and 1 base from J, with 10 bases between. Germline V gives CDR1 SNHLY, CDR2 FYNNEI. The CDR3 nucleotides read TGTGCCAGCAAGAAGAATCTTAACTATGGCTACACCTTC. It is translated as CASKKNLNYGYTF.

The rearrangement links TRBV6-5 to TRBJ1-6; TRBD1 is a possible D gene (5 bases). V was shortened by 0 bases and J by 7 bases, with 10 bases between the two germline ends. The germline V gene has CDR1 MNHEY and CDR2 SVGAGI. This CDR3 is 15 amino acids long. CDR3 residues: CASSYSMTENSPLHF. CDR3 in DNA: TGTGCCAGCAGTTACTCGATGACAGAAAATTCACCCCTCCACTTT.

The chain recombines TRBV4-2 with TRBJ1-1; a possible D gene is TRBD1 (5 bases). The CDR3 contains 14 residues. In germline, CDR1 is LGHNA, CDR2 YNFKEQ. V gave up 1 base and J gave up 4 bases, with 10 bases separating them. The CDR3 here is CASSQVQGFTEAFF. The CDR3, as DNA: TGTGCCAGCAGCCAAGTTCAGGGTTTCACTGAAGCTTTCTTT.

The chain joins TRBV20-1 to TRBJ2-4; 7 bases agree with TRBD1. The germline V gene has CDR1 DFQATT and CDR2 SNEGSKA (reference sequence). J was trimmed by 7 bases and V by 3 bases; bases with no gene match: 12. The CDR3 sequence is 15 residues long. The chain's CDR3 is CSARAYSGQRNIQYF. CDR3 DNA: TGCAGTGCTAGGGCCTACTCGGGACAGCGTAACATTCAGTACTTC.

The chain employs TRBV5-4 and TRBJ1-2, with a weak D call TRBD1 (5 bases). CDR1 and CDR2 (germline): SGHNT, YYREEE (reference sequence). This CDR3 contains 14 residues. Trimming took off 0 bases at V and 4 bases at J, with 10 bases between the two ends. Here the CDR3 reads CASSLAGRSYGYTF. The DNA for the CDR3 is TGTGCCAGCAGCTTGGCGGGGCGGAGCTATGGCTACACCTTC.

The rearrangement links TRBV20-1 to TRBJ1-5; no clear D gene. Trimming took 3 bases from V and 4 from J, leaving 13 bases between them. Germline CDR1 reads DFQATT; CDR2 reads SNEGSKA (reference sequence). CDR3 length equals 14 residues. The chain's CDR3 is CSASTPWGNQPQHF. The CDR3 bases are TGCAGTGCTAGTACTCCGTGGGGTAATCAGCCCCAGCATTTT.

The chain carries TRBV12-3 or TRBV12-4 and TRBJ1-2; D ambiguous. This CDR3 is built from 14 residues. V was shortened by 3 bases and J by 0 bases, with 8 bases between the two germline ends. The CDR3 region is CASSFRASNYGYTF. CDR3 sequence (DNA): TGTGCCAGCAGTTTCAGAGCCTCTAACTATGGCTACACCTTC.

This clonotype was picked up a small number of times. The gene calls are TRBV20-1 and TRBJ2-2; 9 nucleotides align to TRBD1. The CDR3 totals 14 residues. The V and J ends lost 6 bases and 3 bases, in that order; junction bases with no gene match: 5. Germline loops: CDR1 DFQATT, CDR2 SNEGSKA (reference sequence). The CDR3 is CSATQGADTGELFF. The DNA of the CDR3 is TGCAGTGCCACACAGGGGGCGGACACCGGGGAGCTGTTTTTT.

In its sample, this clonotype is medium-sized. The chain uses TRBV28 and TRBJ2-1; 7 nucleotides line up with TRBD2. The CDR3 length is 17 residues. V lost 3 bases and J lost 5; bases outside the gene matches: 13. Germline loops: CDR1 MDHEN, CDR2 SYDVKM. In DNA form, the CDR3 reads TGTGCCAGCAGTTTTGCAGGGAAGCGGGGATGGAACAATGAGCAGTTCTTC. This gives the protein CASSFAGKRGWNNEQFF.

The chain links TRBV23-1 to TRBJ2-3; possible D gene TRBD1, 5 bases. TRBV23-1 is classed as an ORF, of uncertain function. The CDR3 totals 17 residues. The V and J ends lost 2 bases and 0 bases respectively, with 15 bases between them. The CDR3 loop reads CASSQRSLDSSTDTQYF. As DNA, the CDR3 is TGCGCCAGCAGTCAACGCTCCCTCGACAGCAGCACAGATACGCAGTATTTT.

A few counts support this clonotype. The CDR3 loop is CASSLNPDTQYF. CDR3 nucleotide sequence: TGTGCCAGCAGCTTAAATCCGGATACGCAGTATTTT. The chain employs TRBV7-3 and TRBJ2-3; the D is unclear. The CDR3 extends over 12 amino acids. Trimming shortened V by 1 base and J by 6 bases, and 5 bases separated the two germline ends. CDR1 SGHTA and CDR2 FQGTGA come from the germline V gene.

The chain has TRBV6-1 and TRBJ1-1; D not resolved. Germline CDR1 is MNHNS and CDR2 is SASEGT. This CDR3 region has 15 residues. V was shortened by 8 bases and J by 14 bases, with 30 bases between the two germline ends. The CDR3 DNA is TGTGCCAGCGATGACCATCCGGGGAGGTCCCGATCGGAGTTCTTT. It yields the protein CASDDHPGRSRSEFF.

The gene calls are TRBV6-2 or TRBV6-3 and TRBJ2-5; 9 bases align to TRBD2. This CDR3 has 14 amino acids. CDR1 and CDR2 from the germline V gene are MNHEY and SVGEGT. Trimming cost V 6 bases and J 5 bases; bases outside gene matches: 7. CDR3 residues: CASSLAGMHETQYF. In DNA, the CDR3 is TGTGCCAGCAGCCTAGCGGGAATGCATGAGACCCAGTACTTC.

The gene calls are TRBV7-6 and TRBJ2-3; D call uncertain. In germline, CDR1 is SGHVS, CDR2 FNYEAQ. This CDR3 is 16 amino acids long. Trimming pared 2 bases from V and 2 bases from J, leaving 14 bases between. CDR3 DNA sequence: TGTGCCAGCAGCTTAATGCGCCCTGGCGCCACAGATACGCAGTATTTT. Translation: CASSLMRPGATDTQYF.

The CDR3 DNA follows: TGTGCCAGCAGTTCTGCAGGGTATGATAATTCACCCCTCCACTTT. It specifies CASSSAGYDNSPLHF. The chain has TRBV27 and TRBJ1-6, with D perhaps matching TRBD1 (5 bases). From germline, CDR1 is MNHEY and CDR2 SMNVEV (reference sequence). Trimming pared 4 bases from V and 5 bases from J, leaving 12 bases between. This CDR3 region has 15 residues.

J is TRBJ1-5 and V is TRBV24-1; a possible D gene is TRBD1 (6 bases). Trimming removed 10 bases at V and 2 bases at J, with 17 bases between. Germline values: CDR1 KGHDR, CDR2 SFDVKD. This CDR3 has 15 amino acids. The CDR3 DNA is TGTGCCACGGGGGCCGCAGGGGATGGCAATCAGCCCCAGCATTTT. Translation gives CATGAAGDGNQPQHF.

V is TRBV20-1 and J is TRBJ2-5; 10 nucleotides line up with TRBD2. CDR1 and CDR2 (germline): DFQATT, SNEGSKA (reference sequence). Trimming removed 6 bases from V and 4 bases from J; junction bases left unmatched: 5. CDR3 length: 13 residues. The CDR3 bases are TGCAGTGCCCTGACTAGCGGGCCAGAGACCCAGTACTTC. Its translation: CSALTSGPETQYF.

The chain is built from TRBV6-5 and TRBJ1-2, with a weak D call TRBD1 (6 bases). The CDR3 extends over 14 amino acids. Germline CDR1 is MNHEY and CDR2 is SVGAGI. With 4 bases removed from V and 4 bases from J, the gap between germline ends came to 13 bases. Written as DNA, the CDR3 is TGTGCCAGCAGTTCACCGGGGGGCTCCTATGGCTACACCTTC. Translating gives CASSSPGGSYGYTF.

The table lists this clonotype with a few counts. V gene TRBV20-1 combines with J gene TRBJ2-3, with D unresolved. The CDR3 covers 11 residues. V lost 6 bases to trimming and J lost 6 bases, with 10 bases between them. Germline assignment: CDR1 DFQATT and CDR2 SNEGSKA (reference sequence). Here the CDR3 DNA reads TGCAGTGCCGGTTATGTCGATACGCAGTATTTT. It specifies CSAGYVDTQYF.

This clonotype was counted a few times. J is TRBJ2-7 and V is TRBV11-1; no definite D call. Germline values: CDR1 SGHAT, CDR2 FQDESV (reference sequence). This CDR3 has 14 amino acids. The ends were cut back, 2 bases at V and 1 base at J, with 9 bases in the middle. In nucleotides, the CDR3 is TGTGCCAGCAGCTTAAGCCAAGTTTCCTACGAGCAGTACTTC. Translated, it gives CASSLSQVSYEQYF.

The chain links TRBV5-6 to TRBJ1-6, with 12 bases aligning to TRBD1. The CDR3 runs 17 residues. Germline V gene data show CDR1 as SGHDT and CDR2 as YYEEEE. Unmatched junction bases numbered 9, after V lost 4 bases and J lost 7 bases. The CDR3 DNA sequence: TGTGCCAGCAGCCCTGGGACAGGGGGCCGACAAAATTCACCCCTCCACTTT. It encodes CASSPGTGGRQNSPLHF. Variable domain in full (rest from reference TRBV5-6 and TRBJ1-6): DAGVTQSPTHLIKTRGQQVTLRCSPKSGHDTVSWYQQALGQGPQFIFQYYEEEERQRGNFPDRFSGHQFPNYSSELNVNALLLGDSALYLCASSPGTGGRQNSPLHFGNGTRLTVT.